One and the same sample provided the 28 T cell receptor beta chains below, sequenced in a study of T cells in Graves' hyperthyroidism and ophthalmopathy. From RNA transcripts, TCR beta CDR3 regions were amplified. First-round RT-PCR targeting the TCR CDR3 was performed with the HTBI primer set. Each CDR3 protein gets one entry after TCRdb re-called the multiplex PCR reads with MiXCR. The repertoire consists of around 660,000 distinct CDR3 sequences, with 40% to 55% occurring once and the leading ten covering less than 9%. The sequenced sample consisted of peripheral blood or thyroid tissue (not recorded which). These receptors were taken from an adult man with Graves' disease, either hyperthyroidism or ophthalmopathy (not recorded which).

The sample holds a few counts of this clonotype. V is TRBV7-4 and J is TRBJ2-7; D may be TRBD1 (6 bases). The CDR3 is 17 residues long. The V gene lost 5 bases and the J gene lost 1 base, with 21 bases spanning the gap. The germline gives CDR1 SGHVT, CDR2 SQSDAQ. CDR3 protein: CASSQPRWQGKSYEQYF. For the CDR3, the DNA is TGTGCCAGCAGCCAGCCGAGGTGGCAGGGGAAATCCTACGAGCAGTACTTC.

In its sample, this clonotype was seen a few times. The V call is TRBV5-1, the J call TRBJ1-2; TRBD1 is a possible D gene (5 bases). The CDR3 length is 16 residues. V was clipped by 0 bases and J by 7 bases, with 19 bases between them. Germline lookup yields CDR1 SGHRS and CDR2 YFSETQ. The DNA of the CDR3 is TGCGCCAGCAGCTTGGCCATCCTAGGGGATCAGGGTGGCTACACCTTC. This translates into CASSLAILGDQGGYTF.

This clonotype came up a few times. V usage is TRBV20-1 and J usage is TRBJ1-4; D is perhaps TRBD1 (6 bases). V was trimmed by 6 bases and J by 8 bases, leaving 16 bases between them. The CDR3 covers 13 residues. CDR1 is DFQATT and CDR2 is SNEGSKA in the germline V gene (reference sequence). The CDR3 is CSAAGAFGEKLFF. The CDR3 bases are TGCAGTGCAGCGGGGGCATTTGGCGAAAAACTGTTTTTT.

A single count supports this clonotype. The chain combines TRBV5-1 with TRBJ2-7; no clear D gene. Germline lookup yields CDR1 SGHRS and CDR2 YFSETQ. This CDR3 is built from 14 residues. Trimming removed 4 bases at V and 5 bases at J, with 16 bases between. The CDR3 nucleotides read TGCGCCAGCAGCATAAACTCAGGTTCCGACGAGCAGTACTTC. Translated: CASSINSGSDEQYF. Using reference TRBV5-1 and TRBJ2-7 for the parts outside the CDR3, the full variable domain is KAGVTQTPRYLIKTRGQQVTLSCSPISGHRSVSWYQQTPGQGLQFLFEYFSETQRNKGNFPGRFSGRQFSNSRSEMNVSTLELGDSALYLCASSINSGSDEQYFGPGTRLTVT.

The chain recombines TRBV6-4 with TRBJ2-2, with 9 bases aligning to TRBD2. Trimming at V came to 2 bases and at J to 2 bases, leaving 3 bases not matched to a gene. Germline loops: CDR1 MRHNA, CDR2 SNTAGT. The CDR3 is 16 residues long. The CDR3 DNA reads as TGTGCCAGCAGTGACGTAGCGGGAGCCAACACCGGGGAGCTGTTTTTT. Translation: CASSDVAGANTGELFF.

The chain couples TRBV12-5 to TRBJ1-2; tentative D call: TRBD1 (5 bases). Trimming removed 3 bases from V and 6 bases from J, with 14 bases in between. CDR1 LGHNT and CDR2 FRNRAP come from the germline V gene. The length of the CDR3 is 14 residues. The CDR3 nucleotides are TGTGCTAGTGGTTTCCCTCCGGGGCCCGATGGCTACACCTTC. Its protein product is CASGFPPGPDGYTF. Based on the CDR3 plus reference TRBV12-5 and TRBJ1-2, the full variable domain is DARVTQTPRHKVTEMGQEVTMRCQPILGHNTVFWYRQTMMQGLELLAYFRNRAPLDDSGMPKDRFSAEMPDATLATLKIQPSEPRDSAVYFCASGFPPGPDGYTFGSGTRLTVV.

Many counts were recorded for this clonotype. The CDR3 region is CAIAGGRNQPQHF. Written as DNA, the CDR3 is TGTGCCATTGCAGGGGGCCGCAATCAGCCCCAGCATTTT. This chain uses TRBV19 with TRBJ1-5; 8 bases line up with TRBD1. The V and J ends lost 10 bases and 2 bases, in that order; junction bases with no gene match: 4. The length of the CDR3 is 13 residues. Germline V gene sequence: CDR1 LNHDA, CDR2 SQIVND (reference sequence).

This clonotype was seen many times. The gene calls are TRBV29-1 and TRBJ1-2; the D gene is possibly TRBD1 (6 bases). V dropped 7 bases and J dropped 1 base, with 16 bases sitting between them. The CDR3 consists of 14 residues. The germline CDR1 and CDR2 sequences are SQVTM and ANQGSEA. The CDR3 DNA reads TGCAGCGCGACACGAGGGGGTTATAACTATGGCTACACCTTC. Translating gives CSATRGGYNYGYTF.

This clonotype has a handful of counts. CDR3 sequence: CSARPAGGGSSGANVLTF. The CDR3 nucleotides read TGCAGTGCTAGACCAGCTGGCGGGGGGAGCTCTGGGGCCAACGTCCTGACTTTC. The chain uses TRBV20-1 and TRBJ2-6; 8 nucleotides agree with TRBD2. Germline V lookup: CDR1 DFQATT, CDR2 SNEGSKA (reference sequence). CDR3 size: 18 residues. V lost 2 bases to trimming and J lost 0 bases; unmatched junction nucleotides: 9.

This clonotype was seen at least ten times. The genes are TRBV7-8 and TRBJ1-2, with D tentatively TRBD1 (6 bases). CDR1 and CDR2 (germline): SGHVS, FQNEAQ. With 1 base removed from V and 7 bases from J, the gap between germline ends came to 10 bases. The CDR3 loop spans 13 amino acids. The CDR3 nucleotides read TGTGCCAGCAGCTTAGATGGGGGCAGTGGCTACACCTTC. It specifies CASSLDGGSGYTF. Full variable domain (outside the CDR3, taken from reference TRBV7-8 and TRBJ1-2): GAGVSQSPRYKVAKRGQDVALRCDPISGHVSLFWYQQALGQGPEFLTYFQNEAQLDKSGLPSDRFFAERPEGSVSTLKIQRTQQEDSAVYLCASSLDGGSGYTFGSGTRLTVV.

This sequence joins TRBV24-1 and TRBJ2-5; 14 nucleotides line up with TRBD2. Trimming cost V 3 bases and J 4 bases; bases outside gene matches: 0. The CDR3 totals 15 residues. Germline loops: CDR1 KGHDR, CDR2 SFDVKD. Here the CDR3 DNA reads TGTGCCACCAGTGATGGACTAGCGGGGGGAGAGACCCAGTACTTC. This sequence encodes CATSDGLAGGETQYF.

The chain combines TRBV11-2 with TRBJ1-1; D unclear. V was pared by 11 bases and J by 0 bases, with 16 bases between. The germline gives CDR1 SGHAT, CDR2 FQNNGV. CDR3 length: 14 amino acids. DNA of the CDR3: TGTGCCGGCGCCGACATGAAGGTGAACACTGAAGCTTTCTTT. Translated: CAGADMKVNTEAFF.

Regarding this clonotype: A much larger clone is a single base away; this may be a read error. The CDR3 nucleotides read TGTACCAGCGGACCCGGCGTTAGCAATCAGCCCCAGCATTTT. This encodes CTSGPGVSNQPQHF. V and J are TRBV2 and TRBJ1-5, with no clear D. The germline CDR1 and CDR2 sequences are SNHLY and FYNNEI. The CDR3 covers 14 residues.

V usage is TRBV20-1 and J usage is TRBJ1-1, with D possibly being TRBD1 (5 bases). Trimming took 5 bases from V and 5 from J, leaving 15 bases between them. CDR1 and CDR2 (germline): DFQATT, SNEGSKA (reference sequence). The CDR3 length is 13 residues. In DNA form, the CDR3 reads TGCAGTGCTGGCGGGGCAAGGAGGACTGAAGCTTTCTTT. Translation: CSAGGARRTEAFF.

The chain combines TRBV7-9 with TRBJ1-2, with a tentative D call TRBD1 (6 bases). Germline lookup yields CDR1 SEHNR and CDR2 FQNEAQ (reference sequence). The CDR3 length is 15 residues. With 5 bases removed from V and 0 bases from J, the gap between germline ends came to 13 bases. Written as DNA, the CDR3 is TGTGCCAGCAGCCTAAGATCAGGGGCTAACTATGGCTACACCTTC. Translating it yields CASSLRSGANYGYTF.

This clonotype turned up a few times. This rearrangement joins TRBV5-1 to TRBJ1-1; D is unresolved. Trimming cost V 0 bases and J 7 bases, with 10 bases left between them. This CDR3 spans 13 amino acids. Per germline, CDR1 SGHRS and CDR2 YFSETQ. CDR3 protein: CASSLEGPDEAFF. CDR3 nucleotides: TGCGCCAGCAGCTTGGAAGGGCCGGATGAAGCTTTCTTT.

The chain links TRBV6-1 to TRBJ1-6; possible D gene TRBD1, 5 bases. Between the trimmed V and J ends, which lost 5 bases and 7 bases, there was a span of 15 bases. The CDR3 has 15 residues. Germline CDR1 reads MNHNS; CDR2 reads SASEGT. CDR3 coding DNA: TGTGCCAGCAGTTACTCGGGACCGGAGAATTCACCCCTCCACTTT. Translation: CASSYSGPENSPLHF.

The J gene is TRBJ2-5, the V gene TRBV25-1, with TRBD1 identical over 10 bases. Trimming at V came to 4 bases and at J to 4 bases, leaving 6 bases not matched to a gene. The CDR3 consists of 15 residues. The V gene's germline CDR1 is MGHDK and CDR2 SYGVNS. The CDR3 nucleotides are TGTGCCAGCAGTGCCGGGACAGGGGAGACAGAGACCCAGTACTTC. It is translated as CASSAGTGETETQYF.

This clonotype was observed many times. The V gene is TRBV7-6, the J gene TRBJ1-6; D is ambiguous. Per the germline V gene, CDR1 is SGHVS and CDR2 is FNYEAQ. This CDR3 comprises 16 residues. Trimming cost V 2 bases and J 9 bases, with 17 bases left between them. The CDR3 DNA follows: TGTGCCAGCAGCTTACACCGGGCGGAGAGCAGTTCACCCCTCCACTTT. Amino acids: CASSLHRAESSSPLHF.

This clonotype was found many times. The V and J genes are TRBV2 and TRBJ1-2; D call uncertain. Germline V CDR1 and CDR2: SNHLY, FYNNEI. The V end lost 6 bases, the J end lost 0 bases, and 8 bases lay between the germline ends. The CDR3 contains 13 residues. DNA for the CDR3: TGTGCCAGCAGGCGGGGAGCTAACTATGGCTACACCTTC. It yields the protein CASRRGANYGYTF.

In its sample, this clonotype was seen many times. The chain links TRBV7-6 to TRBJ1-3; 8 positions agree with TRBD1. Germline values: CDR1 SGHVS, CDR2 FNYEAQ. This CDR3 region has 14 residues. V lost 4 bases and J lost 7; bases outside the gene matches: 6. The CDR3: CASSYGTGGNTIYF. In nucleotides, the CDR3 is TGTGCCAGCAGCTACGGGACAGGCGGGAACACCATATATTTT. Complete variable domain (other parts from reference TRBV7-6 and TRBJ1-3): GAGVSQSPRYKVTKRGQDVALRCDPISGHVSLYWYRQALGQGPEFLTYFNYEAQQDKSGLPNDRFSAERPEGSISTLTIQRTEQRDSAMYRCASSYGTGGNTIYFGEGSWLTVV.

The CDR3: CARTVPYKSLHF. The CDR3 coding sequence is TGTGCCAGGACAGTGCCTTACAAATCCCTCCACTTT. This chain connects TRBV19 to TRBJ1-6; weak D call: TRBD1 (5 bases). Trimming stripped 9 bases from V and 14 bases from J, with 17 bases between. CDR1 is LNHDA and CDR2 is SQIVND in the germline V gene (reference sequence). CDR3 length equals 12 residues.

The rearrangement links TRBV6-5 to TRBJ2-7, with D hard to call. CDR1 is MNHEY and CDR2 is SVGAGI in the germline V gene. The CDR3 runs to 14 residues. With 6 bases removed from V and 5 bases from J, the gap between germline ends came to 17 bases. The CDR3: CASSHMTFGHEQYF. The CDR3 DNA follows: TGTGCCAGCAGCCACATGACCTTCGGGCACGAGCAGTACTTC.

This chain connects TRBV7-6 to TRBJ1-1; D is undetermined. Trimming took 6 bases from V and 1 from J, leaving 12 bases between them. CDR1 is SGHVS, CDR2 FNYEAQ, per germline. The CDR3 length is 14 residues. CDR3 protein: CASSSGWRNTEAFF. CDR3 nucleotide sequence: TGTGCCAGCAGTAGCGGTTGGAGGAACACTGAAGCTTTCTTT.

At least ten counts were recorded for this clonotype. This chain uses TRBV5-1 with TRBJ1-6; 8 positions match TRBD1. CDR1 is SGHRS, CDR2 YFSETQ, per germline. After removal of 4 bases from V and 8 bases from J, the junction contained 8 bases not matched to a gene. The CDR3 extends over 15 amino acids. DNA of the CDR3: TGCGCCAGCAGCCTAGAGACAGGGGACTATTCACCCCTCCACTTT. It yields the protein CASSLETGDYSPLHF.

The chain employs TRBV10-3 and TRBJ1-5; D call uncertain. The V end was cut by 6 bases, the J end by 6 bases, with 18 bases between. This CDR3 region has 15 residues. CDR1 ENHRY and CDR2 SYGVKD come from the germline V gene. For the CDR3, the DNA is TGTGCCATCAGGGAGACGGGAGGTGCGGGTCAGCCCCAGCATTTT. It yields the protein CAIRETGGAGQPQHF.

This sequence joins TRBV15 and TRBJ1-1; no reliable D call. Trimming took 0 bases from V and 6 from J, leaving 14 bases between them. Germline CDR1 LNHNV, CDR2 YYDKDF (reference sequence). CDR3 size: 15 residues. The CDR3 bases are TGTGCCACCAGCAGAGATCTATTAGCGGGCCCTGAAGCTTTCTTT. This codes for CATSRDLLAGPEAFF.

This clonotype was recorded at least ten times. The chain's CDR3 is CASSRGGQGYNSPLHF. Here the CDR3 DNA reads TGTGCCAGCAGCCGCGGCGGACAGGGCTATAATTCACCCCTCCACTTT. V is TRBV7-2 and J is TRBJ1-6, with TRBD1 identical over 8 bases. V was pared by 5 bases and J by 3 bases, with 6 bases of the junction left unmatched. Germline V gives CDR1 SGHTA, CDR2 FQGNSA. The CDR3 runs to 16 residues.